A selection of T cell receptor beta chains follows, all from one sample in a study of STAT5B mutations in CD4+ large granular lymphocyte leukemia. Some clones are missing from TCRdb's copy, which holds only in-frame ones; the method was immunoSEQ multiplex PCR. This sample yields about 30,000 clones, of which 65% to 85% are seen a single time; 2.1% belongs to the top ten. What was sequenced was CD4+ T cells from blood buffy coats. The source of these receptors is a human donor in good health. Both conserved end residues are trimmed from each CDR3. Each record gives: J gene, V gene, clone size, CDR3 protein. Size tells how often a clone was seen (once, few, many) or the class of an expanded clone, and some rows leave it out.

j_gene: TRBJ1-5
v_gene: TRBV10-1
abundance: .
CDR3aa: ASDREVHQPQH

j_gene: TRBJ2-7
v_gene: TRBV7-2
abundance: .
CDR3aa: ASSLGIDPISYEQY

j_gene: TRBJ2-2
v_gene: TRBV29-1
abundance: .
CDR3aa: SVAKDRVNTGELF

j_gene: TRBJ2-1
v_gene: TRBV28
abundance: once
CDR3aa: ASHSNREQF

j_gene: TRBJ2-3
v_gene: TRBV14
abundance: .
CDR3aa: ASSQRGSDTQY

j_gene: TRBJ2-7
v_gene: TRBV28
abundance: .
CDR3aa: ASSLVSGHYEQY

j_gene: TRBJ2-3
v_gene: TRBV7-8
abundance: .
CDR3aa: ASSLEGGASTDTQY

j_gene: TRBJ1-2
v_gene: TRBV19
abundance: few
CDR3aa: ASSIGSLLYGYT

j_gene: TRBJ1-2
v_gene: TRBV7-9
abundance: .
CDR3aa: ASRSTDYGYT

j_gene: TRBJ2-7
v_gene: TRBV27
abundance: once
CDR3aa: ASSFGTSGSYEQY

j_gene: TRBJ2-7
v_gene: TRBV11-3
abundance: once
CDR3aa: ASSLGPLAYEQY

j_gene: TRBJ2-2
v_gene: TRBV11-1
abundance: few
CDR3aa: ASSLAREGRELF

j_gene: TRBJ2-5
v_gene: TRBV9
abundance: .
CDR3aa: ASSVAPGEETQY

j_gene: TRBJ1-1
v_gene: TRBV11-3
abundance: medium-sized
CDR3aa: ASSLWGMNTEAF

j_gene: TRBJ2-1
v_gene: TRBV27
abundance: .
CDR3aa: ASKSAESYNEQF

j_gene: TRBJ1-6
v_gene: TRBV2
abundance: .
CDR3aa: ASSVGGFGSPLH

j_gene: TRBJ2-7
v_gene: TRBV6-6
abundance: .
CDR3aa: ASRLGAVEEQY

j_gene: TRBJ2-7
v_gene: TRBV11-3
abundance: .
CDR3aa: ASSVTSGRAAAYEQY

j_gene: TRBJ2-5
v_gene: TRBV5-4
abundance: once
CDR3aa: ASSGRWRDQETQY

j_gene: TRBJ1-6
v_gene: TRBV5-6
abundance: .
CDR3aa: ASSRPQGYNSPLH

j_gene: TRBJ2-7
v_gene: TRBV19
abundance: few
CDR3aa: ASSINTYEQY

j_gene: TRBJ2-3
v_gene: TRBV13
abundance: .
CDR3aa: ASSLDGPGRDTQY

j_gene: TRBJ1-1
v_gene: TRBV4-2
abundance: .
CDR3aa: ASSGRGRDTEAF

j_gene: TRBJ1-2
v_gene: TRBV6-5
abundance: .
CDR3aa: ASSPAPGGYT

j_gene: TRBJ1-4
v_gene: TRBV7-2
abundance: .
CDR3aa: ASSSGAQLEKLF

j_gene: TRBJ2-2
v_gene: TRBV5-4
abundance: .
CDR3aa: ASSPGQVTGELF

j_gene: TRBJ2-2
v_gene: TRBV18
abundance: few
CDR3aa: ASSRTENTGELF

j_gene: TRBJ1-2
v_gene: TRBV5-6
abundance: .
CDR3aa: ASSLGRQTNYGYT

j_gene: TRBJ2-5
v_gene: TRBV28
abundance: .
CDR3aa: ASRPQGGETQY

j_gene: TRBJ1-1
v_gene: TRBV5-1
abundance: few
CDR3aa: ASSPGTGASEAF

j_gene: TRBJ2-5
v_gene: TRBV27
abundance: .
CDR3aa: ASSFTGQETQY

j_gene: TRBJ2-5
v_gene: TRBV29-1
abundance: .
CDR3aa: SGGGQGVLQTQY

j_gene: TRBJ2-2
v_gene: TRBV7-2
abundance: .
CDR3aa: ASSSRGSGPGELF

j_gene: TRBJ2-1
v_gene: TRBV15
abundance: .
CDR3aa: ATSKTLAGAYNEQF

j_gene: TRBJ2-6
v_gene: TRBV7-9
abundance: .
CDR3aa: ASSLPPGANVLT

j_gene: TRBJ2-7
v_gene: TRBV15
abundance: .
CDR3aa: ATSRTGLEQY

j_gene: TRBJ2-1
v_gene: TRBV29-1
abundance: .
CDR3aa: SARPSSHEQF

j_gene: TRBJ1-1
v_gene: TRBV7-9
abundance: .
CDR3aa: ASLDRGSTEAF

j_gene: TRBJ2-5
v_gene: TRBV7-6
abundance: .
CDR3aa: ASSLASGDQY

j_gene: TRBJ1-2
v_gene: TRBV10-3
abundance: .
CDR3aa: AISPRQENYGYT

j_gene: TRBJ1-2
v_gene: TRBV5-4
abundance: .
CDR3aa: ASSLDRWTGYGYT

j_gene: TRBJ2-7
v_gene: TRBV11-2
abundance: .
CDR3aa: ASSLGGLGTVTYEQY

j_gene: TRBJ1-5
v_gene: TRBV14
abundance: few
CDR3aa: ASSRAGTKQPQH

j_gene: TRBJ2-3
v_gene: TRBV5-1
abundance: .
CDR3aa: ASSFEGTTTQY

j_gene: TRBJ2-1
v_gene: TRBV4-1
abundance: .
CDR3aa: ASSQESGRANEQF

j_gene: TRBJ2-2
v_gene: TRBV2
abundance: .
CDR3aa: ASSEFPGELF

j_gene: TRBJ1-6
v_gene: TRBV27
abundance: .
CDR3aa: ASSSTGDNSPLH

j_gene: TRBJ1-2
v_gene: TRBV11-2
abundance: once
CDR3aa: ASSLGGEGYGYT

j_gene: TRBJ1-2
v_gene: TRBV5-6
abundance: .
CDR3aa: ASSPPGQGAHYGYT

j_gene: TRBJ2-4
v_gene: TRBV7-2
abundance: few
CDR3aa: ASSPGQGFKNIQY

j_gene: TRBJ2-7
v_gene: TRBV6-5
abundance: .
CDR3aa: ASRGLAGVGEQY

j_gene: TRBJ1-5
v_gene: TRBV30
abundance: .
CDR3aa: AWSLQGVSRNQPQH

j_gene: TRBJ2-7
v_gene: TRBV29-1
abundance: .
CDR3aa: SVVLAGVIREQY

j_gene: TRBJ2-7
v_gene: TRBV5-4
abundance: .
CDR3aa: ASSNRDRHSYEQY

j_gene: TRBJ1-1
v_gene: TRBV10-3
abundance: .
CDR3aa: AISESRLGTTEAF

j_gene: TRBJ1-2
v_gene: TRBV6-1
abundance: .
CDR3aa: ASHRDNYGYT

j_gene: TRBJ2-5
v_gene: TRBV2
abundance: .
CDR3aa: ASSDGRAWETQY